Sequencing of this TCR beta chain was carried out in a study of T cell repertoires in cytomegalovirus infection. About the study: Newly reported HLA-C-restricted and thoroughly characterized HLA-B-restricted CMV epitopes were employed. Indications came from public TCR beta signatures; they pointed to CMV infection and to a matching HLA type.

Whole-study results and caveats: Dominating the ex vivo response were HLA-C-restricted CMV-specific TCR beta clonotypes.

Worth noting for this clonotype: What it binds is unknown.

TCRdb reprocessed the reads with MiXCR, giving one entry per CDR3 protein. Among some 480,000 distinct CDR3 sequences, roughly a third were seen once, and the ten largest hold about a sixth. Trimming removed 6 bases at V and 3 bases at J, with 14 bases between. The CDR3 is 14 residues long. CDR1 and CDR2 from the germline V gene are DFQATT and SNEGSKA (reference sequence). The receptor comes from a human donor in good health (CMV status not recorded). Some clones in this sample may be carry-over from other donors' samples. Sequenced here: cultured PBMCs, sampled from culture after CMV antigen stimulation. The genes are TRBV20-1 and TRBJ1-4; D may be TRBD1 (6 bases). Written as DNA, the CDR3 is TGCAGTGCGTCCACAGGGTCGGCTAATGAAAAACTGTTTTTT. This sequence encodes CSASTGSANEKLFF.